The sequence of this T cell receptor (beta chain) was determined in a study of blood T cell repertoires in COVID-19. Study-level background: PBMCs, B-cell-depleted T cells, or T cells were the source of the cDNA or gDNA that made up the material.

Sequencing used immunoSEQ multiplex PCR; TCRdb keeps in-frame clones, though not all of them. The sample includes about 200,000 clones, around 79% of them seen just once. The table lists this clone with a few counts. Per germline, CDR1 SSHAT and CDR2 FNYEAQ (reference sequence). V dropped 6 bases and J dropped 3 bases, with 9 bases sitting between them. This CDR3 comprises 13 residues. Seattle participants joined during active infection and were tracked over time. The receptor comes from a woman aged 40 to 55 with COVID-19, enrolled during active disease. The chain recombines TRBV7-7 with TRBJ1-5, with no clear D. The sequenced material came from peripheral blood. This CDR3 is CASSSGYNQPQHF. DNA for the CDR3: TGTGCCAGCAGTAGCGGCTACAATCAGCCCCAGCATTTT.